This TCR beta chain came from a study of T cell responses to AZD1222 COVID-19 vaccine. Assay used: immunoSEQ multiplex PCR; TCRdb lists only in-frame clones, some missing. Of 90,000 to 120,000 clones in the sample, about 89% were seen once. The sample holds one count of this clone. Germline CDR1 and CDR2: MNHEY and SVGAGI. The V gene lost 0 bases and the J gene lost 2 bases, with 11 bases spanning the gap. The CDR3 totals 15 residues. The TCR sequence derives from an adult in good health. Sequencing was performed on peripheral blood, taken on day 0 of AZD1222 vaccination. V and J are TRBV6-5 and TRBJ2-7; maybe TRBD2 (5 bases). CDR3: CASSYSGELTYEQYF. Written as DNA, the CDR3 is TGTGCCAGCAGTTACTCCGGGGAGCTCACCTACGAGCAGTACTTC.